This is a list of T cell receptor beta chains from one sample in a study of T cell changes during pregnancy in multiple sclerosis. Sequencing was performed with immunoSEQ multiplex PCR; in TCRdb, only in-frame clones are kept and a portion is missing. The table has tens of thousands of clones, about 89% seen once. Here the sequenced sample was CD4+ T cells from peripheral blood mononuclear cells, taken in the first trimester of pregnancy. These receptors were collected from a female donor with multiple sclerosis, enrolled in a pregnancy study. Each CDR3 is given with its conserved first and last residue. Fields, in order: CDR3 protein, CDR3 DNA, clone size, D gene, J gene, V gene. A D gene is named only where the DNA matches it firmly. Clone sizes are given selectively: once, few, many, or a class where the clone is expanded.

cdr3_aa: CASSPFTSGVSNEQFF; cdr3_nt: TGTGCCAGCAGCCCCTTCACTAGCGGGGTATCCAATGAGCAGTTCTTC; clone_size: .; d_call: TRBD2; j_call: TRBJ2-1; v_call: TRBV11-1
cdr3_aa: CASSPSRTYDTEAFF; cdr3_nt: TGTGCCAGCAGCCCCTCCAGGACTTATGACACTGAAGCTTTCTTT; clone_size: .; d_call: .; j_call: TRBJ1-1; v_call: TRBV7-2
cdr3_aa: CAWGGDRGGYEQYF; cdr3_nt: TGTGCCTGGGGGGGGGACAGGGGAGGGTACGAGCAGTACTTC; clone_size: .; d_call: TRBD1; j_call: TRBJ2-7; v_call: TRBV30
cdr3_aa: CASSIGTSGNYEQYF; cdr3_nt: TGTGCCAGTAGTATAGGGACTAGCGGTAACTACGAGCAGTACTTC; clone_size: .; d_call: TRBD2; j_call: TRBJ2-7; v_call: TRBV19
cdr3_aa: CASSTEPRATWDEQFF; cdr3_nt: TGCGCCAGCAGCACGGAACCCAGGGCCACCTGGGATGAGCAGTTCTTC; clone_size: .; d_call: .; j_call: TRBJ2-1; v_call: TRBV5-1
cdr3_aa: CASSAVAAGGLRETQYF; cdr3_nt: TGTGCCAGCAGCGCCGTAGCGGCAGGGGGCTTGAGGGAGACCCAGTACTTC; clone_size: .; d_call: TRBD1; j_call: TRBJ2-5; v_call: TRBV7-2
cdr3_aa: CASSQDRPGVTEAFF; cdr3_nt: TGCGCCAGCAGCCAAGATCGTCCCGGGGTGACTGAAGCTTTCTTT; clone_size: .; d_call: .; j_call: TRBJ1-1; v_call: TRBV4-3
cdr3_aa: CASGDLTSTDTQYF; cdr3_nt: TGTGCCAGCGGCGACTTAACTAGCACAGATACGCAGTATTTT; clone_size: .; d_call: .; j_call: TRBJ2-3; v_call: TRBV7-9
cdr3_aa: CASSLISGGLQFEQYF; cdr3_nt: TGTGCCAGCAGTTTGATTAGCGGGGGCCTACAGTTCGAGCAGTACTTC; clone_size: .; d_call: TRBD2; j_call: TRBJ2-7; v_call: TRBV27
cdr3_aa: CATSRAIPGGVETQYF; cdr3_nt: TGTGCCACCAGCAGAGCCATTCCAGGGGGCGTGGAGACCCAGTACTTC; clone_size: .; d_call: TRBD1; j_call: TRBJ2-5; v_call: TRBV15
cdr3_aa: CASSSRAGGDTGELFF; cdr3_nt: TGTGCCAGCAGCTCCAGGGCGGGGGGGGACACCGGGGAGCTGTTTTTT; clone_size: .; d_call: TRBD2; j_call: TRBJ2-2; v_call: TRBV11-2
cdr3_aa: CASSFSGQESYEQYF; cdr3_nt: TGTGCCAGCAGTTTTTCCGGACAGGAATCCTACGAGCAGTACTTC; clone_size: .; d_call: TRBD1; j_call: TRBJ2-7; v_call: TRBV7-3
cdr3_aa: CASSLRGGAQETQYF; cdr3_nt: TGTGCCAGCAGCTTACGGGGAGGGGCCCAAGAGACCCAGTACTTC; clone_size: .; d_call: TRBD2; j_call: TRBJ2-5; v_call: TRBV7-2
cdr3_aa: CASSELPENYGYTF; cdr3_nt: TGTGCCAGCAGTGAGCTCCCTGAAAACTATGGCTACACCTTC; clone_size: .; d_call: .; j_call: TRBJ1-2; v_call: TRBV28
cdr3_aa: CASSKAVCGQHIQYF; cdr3_nt: TGTGCCAGCAGCAAAGCGGTTTGCGGACAACACATTCAGTACTTC; clone_size: once; d_call: .; j_call: TRBJ2-4; v_call: TRBV21-1
cdr3_aa: CASSGPSDRKFF; cdr3_nt: TGTGCCAGCAGCGGCCCTAGCGATAGGAAGTTCTTC; clone_size: .; d_call: .; j_call: TRBJ2-1; v_call: TRBV5-4
cdr3_aa: CASTSFGRANTEAFF; cdr3_nt: TGTGCCAGTACTTCCTTCGGGAGGGCGAACACTGAAGCTTTCTTT; clone_size: .; d_call: .; j_call: TRBJ1-1; v_call: TRBV19